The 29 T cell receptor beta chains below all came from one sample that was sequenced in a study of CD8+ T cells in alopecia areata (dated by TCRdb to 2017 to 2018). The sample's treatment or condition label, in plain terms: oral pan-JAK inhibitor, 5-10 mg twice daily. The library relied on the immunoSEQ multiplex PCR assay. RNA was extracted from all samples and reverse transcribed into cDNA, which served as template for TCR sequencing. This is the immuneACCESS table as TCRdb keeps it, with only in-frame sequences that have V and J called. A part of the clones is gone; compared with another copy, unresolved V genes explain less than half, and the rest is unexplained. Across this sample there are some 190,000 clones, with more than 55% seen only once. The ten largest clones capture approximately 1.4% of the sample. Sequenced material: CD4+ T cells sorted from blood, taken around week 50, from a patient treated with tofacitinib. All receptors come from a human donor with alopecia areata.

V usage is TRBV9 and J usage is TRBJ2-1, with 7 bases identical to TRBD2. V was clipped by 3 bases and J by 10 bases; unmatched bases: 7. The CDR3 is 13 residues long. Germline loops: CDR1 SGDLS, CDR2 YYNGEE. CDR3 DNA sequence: TGTGCCAGCAGCGGACAAAGCGGGGAAGAGCAGTTCTTC. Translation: CASSGQSGEEQFF.

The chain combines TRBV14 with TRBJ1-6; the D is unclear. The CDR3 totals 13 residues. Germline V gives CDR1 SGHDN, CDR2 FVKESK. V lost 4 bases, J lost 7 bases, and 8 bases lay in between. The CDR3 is CASSPLGNSPLHF. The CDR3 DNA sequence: TGTGCCAGCAGCCCTTTAGGGAATTCACCCCTCCACTTT.

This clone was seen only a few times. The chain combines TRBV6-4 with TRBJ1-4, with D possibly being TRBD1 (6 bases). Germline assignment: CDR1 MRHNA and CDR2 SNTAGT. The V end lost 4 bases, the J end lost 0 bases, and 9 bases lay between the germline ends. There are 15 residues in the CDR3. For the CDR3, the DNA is TGTGCCAGCAGTGGGACAGCCGCAACTAATGAAAAACTGTTTTTT. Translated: CASSGTAATNEKLFF.

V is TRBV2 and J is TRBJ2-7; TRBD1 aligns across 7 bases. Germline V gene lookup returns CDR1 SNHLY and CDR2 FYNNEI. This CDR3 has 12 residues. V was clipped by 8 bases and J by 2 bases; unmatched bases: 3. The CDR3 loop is CASEGQAYEQYF. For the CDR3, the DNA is TGTGCCAGCGAAGGACAGGCCTACGAGCAGTACTTC. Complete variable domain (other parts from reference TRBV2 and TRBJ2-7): EPEVTQTPSHQVTQMGQEVILRCVPISNHLYFYWYRQILGQKVEFLVSFYNNEISEKSEIFDDQFSVERPDGSNFTLKIRSTKLEDSAMYFCASEGQAYEQYFGPGTRLTVT.

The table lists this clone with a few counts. The CDR3 DNA is TGCGCCAGCAGCAGAGGACAGGCAACCTACGAGCAGTACTTC. Translation: CASSRGQATYEQYF. The chain employs TRBV5-1 and TRBJ2-7; 7 bases fit TRBD1. In germline, CDR1 is SGHRS, CDR2 YFSETQ. The CDR3 length is 14 residues. J gave up 2 bases and V 4 bases, and 6 bases lay outside the gene matches.

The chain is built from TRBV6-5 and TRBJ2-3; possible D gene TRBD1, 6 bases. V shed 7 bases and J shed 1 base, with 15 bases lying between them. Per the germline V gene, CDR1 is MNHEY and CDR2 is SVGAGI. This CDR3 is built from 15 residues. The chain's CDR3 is CASNRRGARTDTQYF. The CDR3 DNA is TGTGCCAGCAACCGCAGGGGCGCACGCACAGATACGCAGTATTTT.

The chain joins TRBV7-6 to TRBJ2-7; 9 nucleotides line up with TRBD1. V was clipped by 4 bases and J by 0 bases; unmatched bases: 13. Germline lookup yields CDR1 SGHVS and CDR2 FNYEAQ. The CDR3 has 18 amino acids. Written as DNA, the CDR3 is TGTGCCAGCAGCTCAAATCGGGACAGGGAGATTTCCTCCTACGAGCAGTACTTC. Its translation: CASSSNRDREISSYEQYF.

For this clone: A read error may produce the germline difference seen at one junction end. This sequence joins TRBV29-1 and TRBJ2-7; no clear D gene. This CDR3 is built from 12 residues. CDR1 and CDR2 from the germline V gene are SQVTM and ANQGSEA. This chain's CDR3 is CNVGTVDYEQYF. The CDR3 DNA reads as TGCAACGTTGGAACAGTGGATTACGAGCAGTACTTC.

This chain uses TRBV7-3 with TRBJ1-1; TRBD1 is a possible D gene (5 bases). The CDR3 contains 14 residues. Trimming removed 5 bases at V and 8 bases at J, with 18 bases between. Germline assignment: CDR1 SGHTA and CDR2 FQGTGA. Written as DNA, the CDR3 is TGTGCCAGCAGCCCAGGGACGATAGCAGCCGAAGCTTTCTTT. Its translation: CASSPGTIAAEAFF.

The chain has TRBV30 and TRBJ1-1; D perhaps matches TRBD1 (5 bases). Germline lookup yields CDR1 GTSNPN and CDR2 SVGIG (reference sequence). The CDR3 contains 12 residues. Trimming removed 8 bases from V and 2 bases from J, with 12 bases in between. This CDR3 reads CAGGRRNTEAFF. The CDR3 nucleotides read TGTGCCGGGGGACGTCGAAACACTGAAGCTTTCTTT.

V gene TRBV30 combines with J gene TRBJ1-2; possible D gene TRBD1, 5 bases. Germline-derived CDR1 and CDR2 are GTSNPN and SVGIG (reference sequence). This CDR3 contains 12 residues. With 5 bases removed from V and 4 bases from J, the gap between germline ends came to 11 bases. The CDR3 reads CAWQQGSYGYTF. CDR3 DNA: TGTGCCTGGCAGCAGGGTAGCTATGGCTACACCTTC.

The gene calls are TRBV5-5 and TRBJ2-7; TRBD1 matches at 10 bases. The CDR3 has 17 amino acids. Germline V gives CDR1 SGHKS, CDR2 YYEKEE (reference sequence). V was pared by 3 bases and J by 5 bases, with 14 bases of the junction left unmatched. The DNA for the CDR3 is TGTGCCAGCAGCTCCTCCGGGACAGGGGCCGGGATCGACGAGCAGTACTTC. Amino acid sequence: CASSSSGTGAGIDEQYF.

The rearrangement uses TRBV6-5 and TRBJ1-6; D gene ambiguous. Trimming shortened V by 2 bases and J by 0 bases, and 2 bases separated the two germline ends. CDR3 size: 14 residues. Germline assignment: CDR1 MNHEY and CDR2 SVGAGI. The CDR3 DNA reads TGTGCCAGCAGTTACGACTCCTATAATTCACCCCTCCACTTT. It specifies CASSYDSYNSPLHF.

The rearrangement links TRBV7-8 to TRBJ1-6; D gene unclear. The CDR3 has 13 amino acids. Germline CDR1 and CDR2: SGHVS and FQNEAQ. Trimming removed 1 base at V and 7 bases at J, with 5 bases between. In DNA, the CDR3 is TGTGCCAGCAGCTTAGTGGCGAATTCACCCCTCCACTTT. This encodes CASSLVANSPLHF.

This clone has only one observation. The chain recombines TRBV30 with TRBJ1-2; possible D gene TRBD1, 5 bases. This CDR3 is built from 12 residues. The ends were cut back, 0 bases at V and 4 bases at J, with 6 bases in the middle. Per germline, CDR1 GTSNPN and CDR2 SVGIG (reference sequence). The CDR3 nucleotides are TGTGCCTGGAGTGTACAGGCCTATGGCTACACCTTC. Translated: CAWSVQAYGYTF.

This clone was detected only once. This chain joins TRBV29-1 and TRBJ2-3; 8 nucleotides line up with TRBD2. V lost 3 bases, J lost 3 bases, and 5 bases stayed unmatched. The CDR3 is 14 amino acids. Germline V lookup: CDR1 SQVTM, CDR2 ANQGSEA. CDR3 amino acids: CSVDRRGATDTQYF. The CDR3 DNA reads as TGCAGCGTTGACCGGCGGGGGGCTACAGATACGCAGTATTTT.

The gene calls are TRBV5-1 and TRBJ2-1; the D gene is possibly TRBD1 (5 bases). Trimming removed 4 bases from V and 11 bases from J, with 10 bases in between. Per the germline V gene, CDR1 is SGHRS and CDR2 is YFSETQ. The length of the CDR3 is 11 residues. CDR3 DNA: TGCGCCAGCAGCCAGGACAAACAGCAGTTCTTC. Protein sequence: CASSQDKQQFF.

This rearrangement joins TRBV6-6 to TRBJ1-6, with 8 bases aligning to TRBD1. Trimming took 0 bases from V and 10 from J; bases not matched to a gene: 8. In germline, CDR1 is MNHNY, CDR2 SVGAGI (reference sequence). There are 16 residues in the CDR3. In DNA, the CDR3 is TGTGCCAGCAGTTACTCGATGGCAGGGGGCGGCTCACCCCTCCACTTT. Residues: CASSYSMAGGGSPLHF.

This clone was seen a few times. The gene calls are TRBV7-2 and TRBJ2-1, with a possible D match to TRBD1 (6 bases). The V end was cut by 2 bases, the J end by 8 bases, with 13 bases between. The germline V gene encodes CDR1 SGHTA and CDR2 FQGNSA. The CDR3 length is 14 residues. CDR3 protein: CASSLQGIVDEQFF. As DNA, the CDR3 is TGTGCCAGCAGCTTACAGGGGATCGTCGATGAGCAGTTCTTC.

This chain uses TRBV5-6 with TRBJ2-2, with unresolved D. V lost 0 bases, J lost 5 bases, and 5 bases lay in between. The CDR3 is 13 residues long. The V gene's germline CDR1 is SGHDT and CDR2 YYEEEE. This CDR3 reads CASSLGETGELFF. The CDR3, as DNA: TGTGCCAGCAGCTTGGGTGAAACCGGGGAGCTGTTTTTT.

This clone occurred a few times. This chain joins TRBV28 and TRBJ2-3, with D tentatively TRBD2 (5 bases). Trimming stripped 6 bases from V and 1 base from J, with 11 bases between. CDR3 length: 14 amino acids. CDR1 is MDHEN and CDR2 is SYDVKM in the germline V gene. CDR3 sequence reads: CASSPYGGTDTQYF. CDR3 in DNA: TGTGCCAGCAGCCCATACGGGGGCACAGATACGCAGTATTTT. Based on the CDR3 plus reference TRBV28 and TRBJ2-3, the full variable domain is DVKVTQSSRYLVKRTGEKVFLECVQDMDHENMFWYRQDPGLGLRLIYFSYDVKMKEKGDIPEGYSVSREKKERFSLILESASTNQTSMYLCASSPYGGTDTQYFGPGTRLTVL.

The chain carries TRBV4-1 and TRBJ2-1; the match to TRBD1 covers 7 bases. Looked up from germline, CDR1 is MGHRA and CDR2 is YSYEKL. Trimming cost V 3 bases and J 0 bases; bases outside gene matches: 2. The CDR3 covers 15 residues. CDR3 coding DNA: TGCGCCAGCAGCCAGCAGGGGGTCTCCTACAATGAGCAGTTCTTC. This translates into CASSQQGVSYNEQFF.

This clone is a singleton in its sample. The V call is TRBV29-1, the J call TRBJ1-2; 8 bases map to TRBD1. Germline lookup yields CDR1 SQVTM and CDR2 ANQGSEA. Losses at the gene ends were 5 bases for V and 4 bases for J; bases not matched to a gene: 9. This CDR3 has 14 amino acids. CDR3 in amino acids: CSVLKSGTGYGYTF. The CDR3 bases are TGCAGCGTTCTAAAATCCGGGACAGGCTATGGCTACACCTTC. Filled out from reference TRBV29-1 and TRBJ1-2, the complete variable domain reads SAVISQKPSRDICQRGTSLTIQCQVDSQVTMMFWYRQQPGQSLTLIATANQGSEATYESGFVIDKFPISRPNLTFSTLTVSNMSPEDSSIYLCSVLKSGTGYGYTFGSGTRLTVV.

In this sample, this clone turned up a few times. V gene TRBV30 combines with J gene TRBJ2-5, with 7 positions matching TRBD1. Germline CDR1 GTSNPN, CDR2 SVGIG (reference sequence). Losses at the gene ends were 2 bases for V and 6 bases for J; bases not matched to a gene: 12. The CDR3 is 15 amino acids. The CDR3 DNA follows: TGTGCCTGGAGTCTCTTTGGGACAGCGGTACAGACCCAGTACTTC. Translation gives CAWSLFGTAVQTQYF.

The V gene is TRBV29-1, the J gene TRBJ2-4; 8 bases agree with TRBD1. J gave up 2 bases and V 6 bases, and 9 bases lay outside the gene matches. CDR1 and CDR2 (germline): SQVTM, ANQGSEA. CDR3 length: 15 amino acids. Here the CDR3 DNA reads TGCAGCGTCCAGGACAGGGTGTCCTCCAAAAACATTCAGTACTTC. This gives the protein CSVQDRVSSKNIQYF.

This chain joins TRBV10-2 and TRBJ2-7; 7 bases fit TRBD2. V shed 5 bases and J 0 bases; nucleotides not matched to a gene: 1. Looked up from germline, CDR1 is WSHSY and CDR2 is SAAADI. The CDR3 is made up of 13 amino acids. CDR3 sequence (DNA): TGCGCCAGCAGTAGGGACTACTCCTACGAGCAGTACTTC. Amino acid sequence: CASSRDYSYEQYF.

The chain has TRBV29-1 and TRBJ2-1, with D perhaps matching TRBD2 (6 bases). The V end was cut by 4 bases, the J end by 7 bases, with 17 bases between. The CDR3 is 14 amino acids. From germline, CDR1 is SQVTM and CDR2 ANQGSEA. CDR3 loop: CSVVRDPRGNEQFF. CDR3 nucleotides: TGCAGCGTTGTCCGGGACCCTCGGGGGAATGAGCAGTTCTTC.

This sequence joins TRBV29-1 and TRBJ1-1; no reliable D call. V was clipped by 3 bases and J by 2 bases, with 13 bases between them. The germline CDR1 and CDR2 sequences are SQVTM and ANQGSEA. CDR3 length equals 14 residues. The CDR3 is CSVEGRRGNTEAFF. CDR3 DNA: TGCAGCGTTGAGGGAAGGAGAGGAAACACTGAAGCTTTCTTT.

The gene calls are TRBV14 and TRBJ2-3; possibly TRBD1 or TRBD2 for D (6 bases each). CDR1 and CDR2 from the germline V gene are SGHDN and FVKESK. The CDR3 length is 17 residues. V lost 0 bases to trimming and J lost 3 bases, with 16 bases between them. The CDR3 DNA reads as TGTGCCAGCAGCCAAGAAATTGGGGGGCGTGGAACAGATACGCAGTATTTT. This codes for CASSQEIGGRGTDTQYF. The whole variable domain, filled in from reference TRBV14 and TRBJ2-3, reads EAGVTQFPSHSVIEKGQTVTLRCDPISGHDNLYWYRRVMGKEIKFLLHFVKESKQDESGMPNNRFLAERTGGTYSTLKVQPAELEDSGVYFCASSQEIGGRGTDTQYFGPGTRLTVL.